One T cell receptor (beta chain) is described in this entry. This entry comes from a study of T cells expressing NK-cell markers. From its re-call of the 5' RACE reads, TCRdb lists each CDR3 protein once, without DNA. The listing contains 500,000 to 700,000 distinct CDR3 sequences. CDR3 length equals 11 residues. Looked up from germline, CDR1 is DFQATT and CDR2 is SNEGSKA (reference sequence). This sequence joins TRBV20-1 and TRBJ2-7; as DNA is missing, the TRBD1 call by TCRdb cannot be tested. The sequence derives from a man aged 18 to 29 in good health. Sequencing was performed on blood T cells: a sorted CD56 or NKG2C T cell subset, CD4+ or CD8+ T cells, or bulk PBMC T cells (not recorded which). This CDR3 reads CSASPDIGQYF.